This T cell receptor beta chain was documented in a study of PD-1 blockade in mismatch repair-deficient tumors. Study-level results: Rapid post-treatment expansion, then contraction, generally preceding radiologic response, marked tumor-resident clones.

Every patient had mismatch repair deficiency by PCR or immunohistochemistry. The table came from immunoSEQ multiplex PCR; TCRdb's copy has only in-frame clones and leaves some out. The sample holds around 100,000 clones, 60% to 85% seen once. This CDR3 contains 14 residues. V gave up 5 bases and J gave up 2 bases, with 12 bases separating them. In germline, CDR1 is SGHNT, CDR2 YENEEA. To note about this clone: Its antigen is still unknown.

The sequencing here drew on peripheral blood, taken just over 59 weeks after starting pembrolizumab. The gene calls are TRBV11-3 and TRBJ1-2; D possibly corresponds to TRBD1 (5 bases). The TCR originated in an adult with mismatch repair-deficient cancer. Written as DNA, the CDR3 is TGTGCCAGCAGCCCAAGACAGACCAACTATGGCTACACCTTC. Residues: CASSPRQTNYGYTF.